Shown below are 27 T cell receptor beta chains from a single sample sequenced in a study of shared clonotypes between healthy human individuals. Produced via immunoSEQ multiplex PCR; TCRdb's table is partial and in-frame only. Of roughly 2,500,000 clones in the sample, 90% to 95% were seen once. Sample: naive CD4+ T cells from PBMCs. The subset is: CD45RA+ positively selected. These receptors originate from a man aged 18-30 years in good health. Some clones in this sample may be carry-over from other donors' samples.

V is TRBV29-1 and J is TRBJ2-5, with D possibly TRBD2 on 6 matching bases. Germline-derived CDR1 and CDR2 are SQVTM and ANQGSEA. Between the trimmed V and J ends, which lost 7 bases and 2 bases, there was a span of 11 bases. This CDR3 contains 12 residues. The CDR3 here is CSGYSGQETQYF. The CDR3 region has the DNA TGCAGCGGGTATAGCGGACAAGAGACCCAGTACTTC.

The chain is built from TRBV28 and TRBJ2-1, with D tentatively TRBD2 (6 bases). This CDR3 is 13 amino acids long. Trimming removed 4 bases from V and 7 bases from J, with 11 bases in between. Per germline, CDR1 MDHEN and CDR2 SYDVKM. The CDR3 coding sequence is TGTGCCAGCAGTTCGGGCGGGACGAATGAGCAGTTCTTC. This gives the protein CASSSGGTNEQFF.

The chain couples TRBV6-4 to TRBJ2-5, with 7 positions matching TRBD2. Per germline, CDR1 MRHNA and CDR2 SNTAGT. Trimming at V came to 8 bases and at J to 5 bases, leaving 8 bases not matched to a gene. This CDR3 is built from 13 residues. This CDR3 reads CASAPMGGETQYF. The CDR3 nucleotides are TGTGCCAGCGCCCCAATGGGGGGGGAGACCCAGTACTTC.

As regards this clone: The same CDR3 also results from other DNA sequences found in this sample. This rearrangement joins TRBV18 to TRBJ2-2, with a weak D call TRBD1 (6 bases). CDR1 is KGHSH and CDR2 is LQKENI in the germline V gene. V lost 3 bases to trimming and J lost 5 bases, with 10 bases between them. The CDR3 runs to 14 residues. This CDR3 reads CASSPTGNTGELFF. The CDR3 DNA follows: TGTGCCAGCTCACCGACAGGAAATACCGGGGAGCTGTTTTTT.

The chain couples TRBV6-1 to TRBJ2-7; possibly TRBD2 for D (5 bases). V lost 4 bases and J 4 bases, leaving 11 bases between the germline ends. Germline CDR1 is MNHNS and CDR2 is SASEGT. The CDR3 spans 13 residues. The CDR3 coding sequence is TGTGCCAGCAGTGTTCCGGACTCTTACGAGCAGTACTTC. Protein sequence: CASSVPDSYEQYF.

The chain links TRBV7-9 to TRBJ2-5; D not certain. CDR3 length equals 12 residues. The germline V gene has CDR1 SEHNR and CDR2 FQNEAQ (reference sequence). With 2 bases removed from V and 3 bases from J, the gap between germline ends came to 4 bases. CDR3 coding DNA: TGTGCCAGCAGCTTAAACGAAGAGACCCAGTACTTC. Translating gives CASSLNEETQYF.

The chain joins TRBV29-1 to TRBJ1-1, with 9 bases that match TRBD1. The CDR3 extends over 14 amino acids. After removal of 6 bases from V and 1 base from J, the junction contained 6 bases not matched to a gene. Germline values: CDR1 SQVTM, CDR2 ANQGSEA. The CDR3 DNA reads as TGCAGCGTCAAGGGACAGGGAAAGAACACTGAAGCTTTCTTT. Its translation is CSVKGQGKNTEAFF.

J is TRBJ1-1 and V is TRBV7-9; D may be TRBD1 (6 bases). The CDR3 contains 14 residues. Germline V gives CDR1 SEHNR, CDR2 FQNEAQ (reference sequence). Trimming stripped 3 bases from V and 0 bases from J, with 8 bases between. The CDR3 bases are TGTGCCAGCAGCTTCGGACAGCTGAACACTGAAGCTTTCTTT. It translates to CASSFGQLNTEAFF.

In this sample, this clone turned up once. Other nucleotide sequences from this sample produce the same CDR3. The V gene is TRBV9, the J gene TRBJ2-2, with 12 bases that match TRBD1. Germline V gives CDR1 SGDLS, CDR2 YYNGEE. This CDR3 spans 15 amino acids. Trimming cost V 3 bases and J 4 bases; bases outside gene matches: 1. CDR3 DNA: TGTGCCAGCAGCGCGGGACAGGGGGCCACCGGGGAGCTGTTTTTT. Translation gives CASSAGQGATGELFF.

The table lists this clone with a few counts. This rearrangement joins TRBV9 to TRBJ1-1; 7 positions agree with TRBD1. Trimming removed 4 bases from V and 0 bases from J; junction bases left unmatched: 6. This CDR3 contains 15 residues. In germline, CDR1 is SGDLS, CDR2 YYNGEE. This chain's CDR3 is CASSRTGVMNTEAFF. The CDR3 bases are TGTGCCAGCAGCCGGACAGGAGTCATGAACACTGAAGCTTTCTTT.

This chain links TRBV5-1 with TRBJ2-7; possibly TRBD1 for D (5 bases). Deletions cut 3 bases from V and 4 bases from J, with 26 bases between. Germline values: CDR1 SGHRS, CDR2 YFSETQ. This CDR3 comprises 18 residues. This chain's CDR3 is CASSSAGLTAPSRYEQYF. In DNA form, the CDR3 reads TGCGCCAGCAGCTCCGCTGGGTTGACAGCCCCTAGTAGGTACGAGCAGTACTTC.

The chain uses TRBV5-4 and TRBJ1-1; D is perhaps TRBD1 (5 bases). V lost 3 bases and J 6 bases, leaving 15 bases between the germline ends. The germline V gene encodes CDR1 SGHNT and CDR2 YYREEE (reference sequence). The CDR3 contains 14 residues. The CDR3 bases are TGTGCCAGCAGCTACGAAAGGGGAGAACCTGAAGCTTTCTTT. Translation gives CASSYERGEPEAFF. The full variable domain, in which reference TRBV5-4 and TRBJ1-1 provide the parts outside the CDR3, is ETGVTQSPTHLIKTRGQQVTLRCSSQSGHNTVSWYQQALGQGPQFIFQYYREEENGRGNFPPRFSGLQFPNYSSELNVNALELDDSALYLCASSYERGEPEAFFGQGTRLTVV.

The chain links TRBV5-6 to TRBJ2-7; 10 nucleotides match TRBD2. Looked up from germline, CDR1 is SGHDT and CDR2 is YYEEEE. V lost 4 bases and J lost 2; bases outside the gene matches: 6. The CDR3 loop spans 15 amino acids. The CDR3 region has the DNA TGTGCCAGCAGCGCGAGGACTAGCGGTACCTACGAGCAGTACTTC. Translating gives CASSARTSGTYEQYF.

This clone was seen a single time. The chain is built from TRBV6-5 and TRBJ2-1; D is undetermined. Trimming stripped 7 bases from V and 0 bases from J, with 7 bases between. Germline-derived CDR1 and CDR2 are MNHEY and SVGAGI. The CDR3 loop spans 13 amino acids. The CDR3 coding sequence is TGTGCCAGCAAGGAGAGCTCCTACAATGAGCAGTTCTTC. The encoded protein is CASKESSYNEQFF.

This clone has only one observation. The CDR3 DNA sequence: TGTGCCAGCAGCCAAACAGGGCTCTCTGGGGCCAACGTCCTGACTTTC. Translated, it gives CASSQTGLSGANVLTF. The V and J genes are TRBV4-2 and TRBJ2-6; tentative D call: TRBD1 (6 bases). Germline V lookup: CDR1 LGHNA, CDR2 YNFKEQ. Trimming cost V 2 bases and J 0 bases, with 8 bases left between them. The CDR3 totals 16 residues.

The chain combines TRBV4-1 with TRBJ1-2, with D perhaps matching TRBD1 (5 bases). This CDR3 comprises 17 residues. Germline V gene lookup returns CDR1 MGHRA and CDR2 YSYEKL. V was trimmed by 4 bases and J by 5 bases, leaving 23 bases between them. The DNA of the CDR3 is TGCGCCAGCAGCCCGACAGAAATAAGGACGGGAGCGTATGGCTACACCTTC. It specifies CASSPTEIRTGAYGYTF.

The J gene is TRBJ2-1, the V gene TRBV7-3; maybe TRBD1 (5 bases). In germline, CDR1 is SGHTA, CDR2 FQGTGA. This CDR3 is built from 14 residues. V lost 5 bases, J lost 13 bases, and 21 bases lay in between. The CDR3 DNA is TGTGCCAGCAGCAATTCCGGGCAGGCCACAGGACAGTTCTTC. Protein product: CASSNSGQATGQFF.

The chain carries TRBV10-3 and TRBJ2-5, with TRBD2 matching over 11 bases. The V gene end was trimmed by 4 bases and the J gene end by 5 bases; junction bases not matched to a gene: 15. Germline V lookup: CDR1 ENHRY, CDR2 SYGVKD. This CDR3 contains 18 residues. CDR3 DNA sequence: TGTGCCATCAGTGCGATTCCGGGACTAGCGGTCCACCGGGAGACCCAGTACTTC. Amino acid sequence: CAISAIPGLAVHRETQYF.

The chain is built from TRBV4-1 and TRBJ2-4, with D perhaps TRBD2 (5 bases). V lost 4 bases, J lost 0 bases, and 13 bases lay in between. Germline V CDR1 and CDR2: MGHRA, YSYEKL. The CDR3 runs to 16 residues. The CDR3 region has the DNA TGCGCCAGCAGCCCACGCGAGAGGGTAGCCAAAAACATTCAGTACTTC. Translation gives CASSPRERVAKNIQYF.

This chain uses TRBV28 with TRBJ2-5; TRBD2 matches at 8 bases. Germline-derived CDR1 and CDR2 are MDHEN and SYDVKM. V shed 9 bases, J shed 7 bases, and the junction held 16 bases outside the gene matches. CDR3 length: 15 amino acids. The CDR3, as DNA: TGTGCCAGTCGGGAGGGCAGGGCCGGTTGGGGGACCCAGTACTTC. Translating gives CASREGRAGWGTQYF. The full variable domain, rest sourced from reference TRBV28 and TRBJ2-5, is DVKVTQSSRYLVKRTGEKVFLECVQDMDHENMFWYRQDPGLGLRLIYFSYDVKMKEKGDIPEGYSVSREKKERFSLILESASTNQTSMYLCASREGRAGWGTQYFGPGTRLLVL.

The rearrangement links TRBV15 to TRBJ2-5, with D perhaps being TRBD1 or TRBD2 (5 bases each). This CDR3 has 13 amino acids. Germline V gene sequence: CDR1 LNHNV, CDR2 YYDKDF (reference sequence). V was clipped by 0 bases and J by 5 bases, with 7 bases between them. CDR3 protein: CATSRDRDETQYF. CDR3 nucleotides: TGTGCCACCAGCAGAGACAGGGACGAGACCCAGTACTTC.

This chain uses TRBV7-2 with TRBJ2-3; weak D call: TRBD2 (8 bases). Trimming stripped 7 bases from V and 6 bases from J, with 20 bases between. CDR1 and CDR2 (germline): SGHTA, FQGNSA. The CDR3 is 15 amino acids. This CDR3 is CASTIKGASGDTQYF. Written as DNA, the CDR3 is TGTGCCAGCACGATAAAGGGGGCTAGCGGGGATACGCAGTATTTT.

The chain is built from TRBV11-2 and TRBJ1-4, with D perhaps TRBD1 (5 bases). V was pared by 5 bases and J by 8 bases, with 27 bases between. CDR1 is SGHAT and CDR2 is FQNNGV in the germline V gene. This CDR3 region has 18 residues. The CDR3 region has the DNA TGTGCCAGCAGCCCTCACTCGATCCGCCGGGGACTTGAGGAAAAACTGTTTTTT. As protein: CASSPHSIRRGLEEKLFF.

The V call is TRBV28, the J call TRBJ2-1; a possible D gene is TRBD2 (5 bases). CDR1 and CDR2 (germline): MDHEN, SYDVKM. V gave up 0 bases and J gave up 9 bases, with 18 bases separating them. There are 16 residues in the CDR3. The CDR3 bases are TGTGCCAGCAGTTTATGGGGGTATACCGACGGAGGTGAGCAGTTCTTC. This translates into CASSLWGYTDGGEQFF.

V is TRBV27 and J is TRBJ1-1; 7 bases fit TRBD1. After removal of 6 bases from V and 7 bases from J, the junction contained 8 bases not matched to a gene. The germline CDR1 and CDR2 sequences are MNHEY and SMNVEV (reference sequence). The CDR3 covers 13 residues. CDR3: CASRGTANFEAFF. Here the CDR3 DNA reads TGTGCCAGCAGAGGGACAGCAAACTTTGAAGCTTTCTTT.

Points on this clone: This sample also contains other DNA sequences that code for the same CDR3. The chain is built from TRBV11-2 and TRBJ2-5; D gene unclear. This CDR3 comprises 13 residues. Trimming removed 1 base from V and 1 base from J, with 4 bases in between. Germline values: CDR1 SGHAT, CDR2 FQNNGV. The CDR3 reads CASSLGGQETQYF. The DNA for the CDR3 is TGTGCCAGCAGCTTAGGCGGCCAAGAGACCCAGTACTTC.

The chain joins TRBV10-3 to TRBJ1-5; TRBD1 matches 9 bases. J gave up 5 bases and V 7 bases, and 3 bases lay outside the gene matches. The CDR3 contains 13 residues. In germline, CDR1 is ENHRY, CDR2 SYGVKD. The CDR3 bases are TGTGCCATCAATGGGGACAGGGATCAGCCCCAGCATTTT. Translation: CAINGDRDQPQHF.